These 7 T cell receptor beta chains share one sample of origin, sequenced in a study of T cell responses to AZD1222 COVID-19 vaccine. The repertoire was sequenced with immunoSEQ multiplex PCR; TCRdb's copy has only in-frame clones and lacks some. This table has about 150,000 clones, roughly 90% appearing once. Sequencing used peripheral blood, obtained 28 days after the second AZD1222 dose. Receptors originate from an adult who received the AZD1222 COVID-19 vaccine.

The V and J genes are TRBV2 and TRBJ2-5; D uncertain. There are 15 residues in the CDR3. Germline V CDR1 and CDR2: SNHLY, FYNNEI. V lost 5 bases, J lost 3 bases, and 16 bases lay in between. The CDR3 sequence is CASSYTTERKETQYF. The CDR3 DNA is TGTGCCAGCAGTTACACTACGGAGAGAAAAGAGACCCAGTACTTC.

The chain recombines TRBV10-3 with TRBJ2-7; 9 positions match TRBD2. This CDR3 contains 13 residues. Germline V CDR1 and CDR2: ENHRY, SYGVKD. J was trimmed by 2 bases and V by 8 bases; bases with no gene match: 4. This CDR3 reads CAIQTSGTYEQYF. DNA for the CDR3: TGTGCCATCCAGACTAGCGGAACCTACGAGCAGTACTTC.

CDR3 in amino acids: CASSSLRPYEQYF. The CDR3 DNA is TGTGCCAGCAGCTCACTACGCCCCTACGAGCAGTACTTC. The V call is TRBV12-3 or TRBV12-4, the J call TRBJ2-7; no definite D call. The CDR3 contains 13 residues. Trimming removed 6 bases at V and 2 bases at J, with 11 bases between.

The rearrangement uses TRBV5-1 and TRBJ2-5; 8 bases are a match to TRBD2. The CDR3 covers 13 residues. Germline trimming cut 9 bases from V and 5 bases from J; bases unmatched to any gene: 9. Germline V CDR1 and CDR2: SGHRS, YFSETQ. The CDR3 region is CAKKAGDGETQYF. In DNA form, the CDR3 reads TGCGCCAAAAAAGCGGGAGATGGGGAGACCCAGTACTTC.

The chain links TRBV6-5 to TRBJ2-7; 12 bases match TRBD2. The CDR3 sequence is 15 residues long. The ends lost 6 bases at V and 4 bases at J; junction bases unmatched: 7. The germline gives CDR1 MNHEY, CDR2 SVGAGI. CDR3 DNA: TGTGCCAGCAGCAGATCGACTAGCGGGAGTTACGAGCAGTACTTC. It codes for CASSRSTSGSYEQYF.

V and J are TRBV29-1 and TRBJ2-5, with TRBD1 matching 10 bases. This CDR3 region has 12 residues. V shed 7 bases and J 5 bases; nucleotides not matched to a gene: 4. The germline V gene has CDR1 SQVTM and CDR2 ANQGSEA. For the CDR3, the DNA is TGCAGCGCCGACAGGGGGCTGGAGACCCAGTACTTC. This encodes CSADRGLETQYF.

About this clone: Different DNA sequences within this sample yield the same CDR3. V and J are TRBV18 and TRBJ2-7; D is possibly TRBD1 (6 bases). This CDR3 spans 14 amino acids. Germline CDR1 KGHSH, CDR2 LQKENI. V was pared by 6 bases and J by 0 bases, with 12 bases between. Here the CDR3 reads CASSRGSSSYEQYF. In DNA form, the CDR3 reads TGTGCCAGCTCTAGGGGGTCAAGCTCCTACGAGCAGTACTTC.